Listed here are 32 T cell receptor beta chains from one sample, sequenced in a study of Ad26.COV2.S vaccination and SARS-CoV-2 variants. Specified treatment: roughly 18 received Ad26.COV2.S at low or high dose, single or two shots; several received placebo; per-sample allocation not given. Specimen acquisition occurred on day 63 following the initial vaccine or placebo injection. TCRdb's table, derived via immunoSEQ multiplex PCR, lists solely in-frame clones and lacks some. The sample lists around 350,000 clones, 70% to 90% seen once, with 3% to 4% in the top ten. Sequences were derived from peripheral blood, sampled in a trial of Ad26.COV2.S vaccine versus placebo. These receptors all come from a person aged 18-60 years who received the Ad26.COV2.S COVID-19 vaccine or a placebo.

In nucleotides, the CDR3 is TGCGCCAGCAGCTTGGTGGTAGCGGGCACAGATACGCAGTATTTT. As protein: CASSLVVAGTDTQYF. The chain has TRBV5-1 and TRBJ2-3; the D gene is possibly TRBD2 (6 bases). The germline V gene encodes CDR1 SGHRS and CDR2 YFSETQ. The CDR3 is made up of 15 amino acids. The V end lost 0 bases, the J end lost 1 base, and 9 bases lay between the germline ends.

The CDR3 loop is CSVHGLFQETQYF. The CDR3 region has the DNA TGCAGCGTTCATGGACTTTTCCAAGAGACCCAGTACTTC. The rearrangement uses TRBV29-1 and TRBJ2-5; weak D call: TRBD2 (5 bases). The germline CDR1 and CDR2 sequences are SQVTM and ANQGSEA. CDR3 length: 13 residues. V gave up 5 bases and J gave up 1 base, with 11 bases separating them.

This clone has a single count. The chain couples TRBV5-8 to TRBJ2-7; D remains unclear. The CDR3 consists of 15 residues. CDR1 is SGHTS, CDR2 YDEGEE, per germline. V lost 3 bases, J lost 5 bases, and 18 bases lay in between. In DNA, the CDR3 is TGTGCCAGCAGCTACGCCCAAACAGAGTCAAACGAGCAGTACTTC. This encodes CASSYAQTESNEQYF.

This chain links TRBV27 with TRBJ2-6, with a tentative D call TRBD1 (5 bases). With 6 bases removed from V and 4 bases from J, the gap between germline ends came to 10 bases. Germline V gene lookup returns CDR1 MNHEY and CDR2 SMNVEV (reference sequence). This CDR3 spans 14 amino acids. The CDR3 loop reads CASSSGSGANVLTF. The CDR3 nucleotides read TGTGCCAGCAGCTCAGGGTCAGGGGCCAACGTCCTGACTTTC.

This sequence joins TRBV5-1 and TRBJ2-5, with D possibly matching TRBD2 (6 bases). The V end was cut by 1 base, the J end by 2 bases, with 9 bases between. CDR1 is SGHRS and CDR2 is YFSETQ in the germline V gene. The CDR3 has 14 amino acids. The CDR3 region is CASSLRSGQETQYF. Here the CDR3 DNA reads TGCGCCAGCAGCTTGCGTAGCGGACAAGAGACCCAGTACTTC.

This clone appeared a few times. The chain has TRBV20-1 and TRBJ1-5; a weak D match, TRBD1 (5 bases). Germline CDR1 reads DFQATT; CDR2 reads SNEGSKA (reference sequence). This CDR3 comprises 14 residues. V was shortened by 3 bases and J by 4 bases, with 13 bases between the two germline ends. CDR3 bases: TGCAGTGCTAGTAAACGGGGGAAGAATCAGCCCCAGCATTTT. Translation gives CSASKRGKNQPQHF.

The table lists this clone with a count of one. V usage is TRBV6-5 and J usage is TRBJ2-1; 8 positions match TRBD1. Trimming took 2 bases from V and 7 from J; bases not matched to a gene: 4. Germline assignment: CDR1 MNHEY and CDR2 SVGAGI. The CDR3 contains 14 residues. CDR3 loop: CASSYPNRGNEQFF. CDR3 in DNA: TGTGCCAGCAGTTACCCCAACAGGGGGAATGAGCAGTTCTTC.

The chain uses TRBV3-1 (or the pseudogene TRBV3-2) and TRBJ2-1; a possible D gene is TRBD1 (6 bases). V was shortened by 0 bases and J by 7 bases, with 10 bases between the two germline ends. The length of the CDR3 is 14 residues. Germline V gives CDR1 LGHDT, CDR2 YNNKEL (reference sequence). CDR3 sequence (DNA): TGTGCCAGCAGCCAAGATTTACAGGGAAATGAGCAGTTCTTC. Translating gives CASSQDLQGNEQFF.

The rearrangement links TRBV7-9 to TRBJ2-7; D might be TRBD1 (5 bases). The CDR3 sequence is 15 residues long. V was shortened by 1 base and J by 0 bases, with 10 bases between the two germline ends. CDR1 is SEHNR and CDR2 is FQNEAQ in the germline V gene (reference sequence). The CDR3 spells CASSLEGVSSYEQYF. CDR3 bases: TGTGCCAGCAGCTTAGAAGGGGTCAGCTCCTACGAGCAGTACTTC.

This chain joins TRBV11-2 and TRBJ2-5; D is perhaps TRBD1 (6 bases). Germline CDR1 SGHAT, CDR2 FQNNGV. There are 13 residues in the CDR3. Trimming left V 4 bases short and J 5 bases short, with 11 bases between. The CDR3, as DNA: TGTGCCAGCAGCTGGCCAGGGGCCGAGACCCAGTACTTC. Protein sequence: CASSWPGAETQYF.

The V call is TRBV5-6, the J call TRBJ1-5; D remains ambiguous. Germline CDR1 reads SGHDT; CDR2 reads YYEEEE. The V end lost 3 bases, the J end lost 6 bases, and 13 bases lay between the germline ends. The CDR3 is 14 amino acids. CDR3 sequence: CASSSRKGSQPQHF. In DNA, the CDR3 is TGTGCCAGCAGCTCCCGCAAGGGTAGTCAGCCCCAGCATTTT.

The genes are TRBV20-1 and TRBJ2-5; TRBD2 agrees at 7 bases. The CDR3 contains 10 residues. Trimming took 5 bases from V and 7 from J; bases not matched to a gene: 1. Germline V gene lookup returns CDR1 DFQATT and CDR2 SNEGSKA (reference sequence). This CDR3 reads CSAGRGTQYF. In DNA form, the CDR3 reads TGCAGTGCTGGGAGGGGGACCCAGTACTTC.

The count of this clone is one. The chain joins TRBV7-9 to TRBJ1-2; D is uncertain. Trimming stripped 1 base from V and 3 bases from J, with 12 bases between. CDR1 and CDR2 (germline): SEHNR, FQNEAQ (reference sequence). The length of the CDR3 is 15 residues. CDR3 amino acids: CASSLGFGVYYGYTF. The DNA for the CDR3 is TGTGCCAGCAGCTTAGGATTTGGGGTCTACTATGGCTACACCTTC.

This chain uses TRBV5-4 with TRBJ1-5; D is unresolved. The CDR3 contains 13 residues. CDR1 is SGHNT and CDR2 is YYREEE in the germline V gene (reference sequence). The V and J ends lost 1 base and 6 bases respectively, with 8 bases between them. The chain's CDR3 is CASSLNLGQPQHF. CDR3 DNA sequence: TGTGCCAGCAGCTTGAACTTGGGTCAGCCCCAGCATTTT.

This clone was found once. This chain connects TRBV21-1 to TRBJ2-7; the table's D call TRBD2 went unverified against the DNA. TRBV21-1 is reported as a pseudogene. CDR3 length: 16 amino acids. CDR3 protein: CASSGTSGRLLHEQYF. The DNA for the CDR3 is TGTGCCAGCAGCGGGACTAGCGGGAGACTCCTCCACGAGCAGTACTTC.

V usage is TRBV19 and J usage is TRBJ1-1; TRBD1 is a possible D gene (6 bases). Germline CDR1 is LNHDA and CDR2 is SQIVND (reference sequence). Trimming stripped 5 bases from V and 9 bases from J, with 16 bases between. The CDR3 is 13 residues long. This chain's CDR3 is CASSRELGAQAFF. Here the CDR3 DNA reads TGTGCCAGTAGTCGGGAGTTGGGGGCCCAAGCTTTCTTT.

The CDR3 nucleotides read TGTGCCAGCAGCAGGTCGGCAGATACGCAGTATTTT. Protein sequence: CASSRSADTQYF. The chain employs TRBV7-2 and TRBJ2-3; D remains ambiguous. Germline V gene data show CDR1 as SGHTA and CDR2 as FQGNSA. V lost 5 bases to trimming and J lost 4 bases, with 7 bases between them. This CDR3 spans 12 amino acids.

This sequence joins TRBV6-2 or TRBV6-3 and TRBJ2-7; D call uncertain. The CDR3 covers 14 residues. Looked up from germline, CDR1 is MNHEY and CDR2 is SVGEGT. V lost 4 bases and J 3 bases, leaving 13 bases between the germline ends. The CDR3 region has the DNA TGTGCCAGCAGTTTGGGTAGTGCCCGCTACGAGCAGTACTTC. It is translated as CASSLGSARYEQYF.

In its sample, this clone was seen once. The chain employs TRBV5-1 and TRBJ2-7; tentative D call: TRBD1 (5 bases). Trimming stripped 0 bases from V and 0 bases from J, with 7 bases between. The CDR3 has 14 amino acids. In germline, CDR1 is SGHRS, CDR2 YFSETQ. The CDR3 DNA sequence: TGCGCCAGCAGCTTGGAAGGGGCCTCCTACGAGCAGTACTTC. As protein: CASSLEGASYEQYF.

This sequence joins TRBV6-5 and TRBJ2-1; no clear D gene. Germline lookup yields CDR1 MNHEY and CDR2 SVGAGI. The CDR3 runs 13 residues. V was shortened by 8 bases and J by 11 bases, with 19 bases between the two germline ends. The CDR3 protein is CASPSSGGAKQFF. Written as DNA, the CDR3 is TGTGCCAGCCCCTCGTCGGGCGGCGCTAAGCAGTTCTTC.

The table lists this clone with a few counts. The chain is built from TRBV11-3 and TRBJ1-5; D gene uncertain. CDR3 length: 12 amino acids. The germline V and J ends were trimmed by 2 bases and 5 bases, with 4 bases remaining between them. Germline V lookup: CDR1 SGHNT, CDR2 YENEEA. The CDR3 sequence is CASSLTHQPQHF. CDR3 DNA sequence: TGTGCCAGCAGCTTAACGCATCAGCCCCAGCATTTT. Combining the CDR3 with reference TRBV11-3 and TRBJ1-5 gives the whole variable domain EAGVVQSPRYKIIEKKQPVAFWCNPISGHNTLYWYLQNLGQGPELLIRYENEEAVDDSQLPKDRFSAERLKGVDSTLKIQPAELGDSAVYLCASSLTHQPQHFGDGTRLSIL.

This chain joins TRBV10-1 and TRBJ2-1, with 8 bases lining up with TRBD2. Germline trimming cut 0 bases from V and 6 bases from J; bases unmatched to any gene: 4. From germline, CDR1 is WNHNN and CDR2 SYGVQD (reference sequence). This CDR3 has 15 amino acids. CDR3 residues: CASSESRGGINEQFF. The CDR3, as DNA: TGCGCCAGCAGTGAGTCCCGCGGGGGGATCAATGAGCAGTTCTTC.

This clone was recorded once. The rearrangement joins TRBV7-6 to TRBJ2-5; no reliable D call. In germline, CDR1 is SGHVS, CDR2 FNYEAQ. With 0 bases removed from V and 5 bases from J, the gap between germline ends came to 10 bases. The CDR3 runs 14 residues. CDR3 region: CASSLAPRTETQYF. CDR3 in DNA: TGTGCCAGCAGCTTAGCTCCCAGGACGGAGACCCAGTACTTC. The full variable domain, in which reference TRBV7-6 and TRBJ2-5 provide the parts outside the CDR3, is GAGVSQSPRYKVTKRGQDVALRCDPISGHVSLYWYRQALGQGPEFLTYFNYEAQQDKSGLPNDRFSAERPEGSISTLTIQRTEQRDSAMYRCASSLAPRTETQYFGPGTRLLVL.

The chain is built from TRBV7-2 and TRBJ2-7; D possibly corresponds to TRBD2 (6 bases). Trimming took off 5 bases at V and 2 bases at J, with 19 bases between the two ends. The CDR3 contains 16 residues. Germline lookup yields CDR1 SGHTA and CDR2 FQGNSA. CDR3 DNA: TGTGCCAGCAGCCTTACGTCGGGACTGGGCACCTACGAGCAGTACTTC. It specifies CASSLTSGLGTYEQYF.

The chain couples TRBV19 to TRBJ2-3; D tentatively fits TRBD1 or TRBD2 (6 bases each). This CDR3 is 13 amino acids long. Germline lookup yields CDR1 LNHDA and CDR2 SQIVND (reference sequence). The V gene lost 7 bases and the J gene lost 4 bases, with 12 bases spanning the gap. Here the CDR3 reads CASTLRGADTQYF. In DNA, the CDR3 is TGTGCCAGTACCCTAAGGGGGGCAGATACGCAGTATTTT.

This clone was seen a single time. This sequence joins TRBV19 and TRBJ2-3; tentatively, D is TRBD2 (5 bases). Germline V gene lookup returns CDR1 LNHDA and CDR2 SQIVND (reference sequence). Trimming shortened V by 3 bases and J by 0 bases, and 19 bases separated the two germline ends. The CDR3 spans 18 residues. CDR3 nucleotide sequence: TGTGCCAGTAGTATCGATATCCGTCCCCGACTAAGCACAGATACGCAGTATTTT. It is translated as CASSIDIRPRLSTDTQYF.

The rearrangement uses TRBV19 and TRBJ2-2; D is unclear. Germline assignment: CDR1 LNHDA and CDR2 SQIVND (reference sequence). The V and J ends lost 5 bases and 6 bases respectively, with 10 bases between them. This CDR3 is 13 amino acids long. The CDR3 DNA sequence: TGTGCCAGTAGTCCAAAAGTTGCCGGGGAGCTGTTTTTT. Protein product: CASSPKVAGELFF.

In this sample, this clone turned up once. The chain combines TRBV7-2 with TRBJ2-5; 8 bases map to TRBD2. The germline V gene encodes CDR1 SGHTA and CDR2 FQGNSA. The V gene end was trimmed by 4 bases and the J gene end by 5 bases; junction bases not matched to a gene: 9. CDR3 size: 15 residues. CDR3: CASSYQGSGGETQYF. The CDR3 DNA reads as TGTGCCAGCAGCTACCAGGGGAGCGGGGGCGAGACCCAGTACTTC.

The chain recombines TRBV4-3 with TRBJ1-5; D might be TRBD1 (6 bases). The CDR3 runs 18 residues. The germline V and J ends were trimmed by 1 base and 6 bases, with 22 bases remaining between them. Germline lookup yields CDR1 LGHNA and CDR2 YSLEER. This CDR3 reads CASSQGLGVGGGGQPQHF. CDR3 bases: TGCGCCAGCAGCCAAGGTCTGGGGGTAGGAGGGGGTGGTCAGCCCCAGCATTTT.

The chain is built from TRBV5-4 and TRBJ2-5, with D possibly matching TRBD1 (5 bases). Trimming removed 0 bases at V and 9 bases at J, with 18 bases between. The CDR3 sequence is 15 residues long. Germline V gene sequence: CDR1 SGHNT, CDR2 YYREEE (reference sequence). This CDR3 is CASSLGLEVLGAQYF. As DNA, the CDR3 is TGTGCCAGCAGCTTGGGGCTAGAAGTTTTAGGGGCCCAGTACTTC.

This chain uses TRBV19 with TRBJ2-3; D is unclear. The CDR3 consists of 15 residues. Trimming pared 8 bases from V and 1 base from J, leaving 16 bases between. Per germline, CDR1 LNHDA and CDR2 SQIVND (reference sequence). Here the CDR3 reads CASQEKARGTDTQYF. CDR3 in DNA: TGTGCCAGTCAAGAGAAGGCCCGGGGCACAGATACGCAGTATTTT.

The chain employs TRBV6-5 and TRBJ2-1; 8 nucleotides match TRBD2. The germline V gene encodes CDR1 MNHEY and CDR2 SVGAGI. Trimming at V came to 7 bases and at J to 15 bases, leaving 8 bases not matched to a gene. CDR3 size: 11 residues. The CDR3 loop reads CASTAGAQRFF. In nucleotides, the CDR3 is TGTGCCAGCACAGCGGGGGCCCAGAGGTTCTTC.